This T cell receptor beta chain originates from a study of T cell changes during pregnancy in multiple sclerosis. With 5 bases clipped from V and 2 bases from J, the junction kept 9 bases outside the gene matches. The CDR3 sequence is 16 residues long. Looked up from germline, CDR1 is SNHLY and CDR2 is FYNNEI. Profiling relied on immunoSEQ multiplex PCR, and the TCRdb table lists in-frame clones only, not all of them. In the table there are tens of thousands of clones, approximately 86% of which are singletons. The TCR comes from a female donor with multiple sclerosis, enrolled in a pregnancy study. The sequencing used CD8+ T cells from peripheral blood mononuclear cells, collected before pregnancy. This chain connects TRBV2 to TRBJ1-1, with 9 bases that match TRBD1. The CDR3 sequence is CASSTPRDRVNTEAFF. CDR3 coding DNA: TGTGCCAGCAGTACCCCCCGGGACAGGGTAAACACTGAAGCTTTCTTT.